This TCR beta chain appears in the sequencing data of a study of blood T cell repertoires in COVID-19. Across the study: From the United States, Italy and Spain came samples of acute and convalescent COVID-19. PBMCs, B-cell-depleted T cells, or T cells provided the cDNA or gDNA that made up the material.

Clones were read by immunoSEQ multiplex PCR, and TCRdb kept only the in-frame ones, dropping some. The data contain just under 80,000 clones, approximately 78% of them seen just once; the ten biggest clones take up around a third. The V end lost 5 bases, the J end lost 0 bases, and 11 bases lay between the germline ends. Germline V gene data show CDR1 as LGHDT and CDR2 as YNNKEL (reference sequence). The CDR3 loop spans 15 amino acids. V usage is TRBV3-1 (or the pseudogene TRBV3-2) and J usage is TRBJ2-1, with D unresolved. Sequencing was performed on peripheral blood. The clonotype originates from a woman aged 70-85 years with acute or convalescent COVID-19. CDR3 protein: CASSSLLSSYNEQFF. The CDR3 nucleotides read TGTGCCAGCAGCTCCCTACTAAGCTCCTACAATGAGCAGTTCTTC.